A selection of T cell receptor beta chains follows, all from one sample in a study of cytomegalovirus exposure and HLA in healthy donors. Some clones are missing from TCRdb's copy, which holds only in-frame ones; the method was immunoSEQ multiplex PCR. The sample records 150,000 to 200,000 clones, roughly four fifths being singletons. Sequences were obtained from PBMCs. The source of these receptors is a man between 45 and 60 years old in good health and CMV-seropositive. Each CDR3 is given with its conserved first and last residue. D genes are given only for firm matches.

cdr3_nt cdr3_aa v_call d_call j_call
TGTGCCAGCAGCGCTGGACAGGGGTGGGAGACCCAGTACTTC CASSAGQGWETQYF TRBV9 TRBD1 TRBJ2-5
TGCGCCAGCAGCCAAGCTCAGGGGATCAATGGCTACACCTTC CASSQAQGINGYTF TRBV4-1 - TRBJ1-2
TGTGCCAGTAGTATAGACTGGGACAGGAACACTGAAGCTTTCTTT CASSIDWDRNTEAFF TRBV19 TRBD1 TRBJ1-1
TGCGCCAGCAGCGTGCAGGGGTCCCCAACTAATGAAAAACTGTTTTTT CASSVQGSPTNEKLFF TRBV5-1 - TRBJ1-4
TGTGCCAGCAGCGAGTGGGGGGGGAGCAATCAGCCCCAGCATTTT CASSEWGGSNQPQHF TRBV9 - TRBJ1-5
TGTGCCAGCAGCGTATCGGGAAACACCATATATTTT CASSVSGNTIYF TRBV9 - TRBJ1-3
TGTGCCAGCAGTGAAGCGGGGCGTACTGAAGCTTTCTTT CASSEAGRTEAFF TRBV6-1 - TRBJ1-1
TGCAGCGTTGAAGAAGCGGCAGGAAGAAAACCTGGGGCCAACGTCCTGACTTTC CSVEEAAGRKPGANVLTF TRBV29-1 - TRBJ2-6
TGCGCCAGCAGCTTGTTACTAGCGGGAGGCTCCGAGCAGTACTTC CASSLLLAGGSEQYF TRBV5-1 TRBD2 TRBJ2-7
TGTGCCAGCAGTTTTGTGCCCTACTACGAGCAGTACTTC CASSFVPYYEQYF TRBV27 - TRBJ2-7
TGTGCCAGCAGTTACTACGTGGGAGGGGGATACGAGCAGTACTTC CASSYYVGGGYEQYF TRBV6-5 - TRBJ2-7
TGTGCCAGCAGCGGCATCGGGATGGGCTCTGGAAACACCATATATTTT CASSGIGMGSGNTIYF TRBV9 - TRBJ1-3